These 11 T cell receptor beta chains were all obtained from the same sample, sequenced in a study of neurological immune-mediated disorders. TCRdb fed the 5' RACE reads into MiXCR, producing one record per CDR3 protein. The sample has around 68,000 distinct CDR3 sequences; around 4% are singletons. The material sequenced was PBMCs. All receptors come from a man aged 50 to 60 with multiple sclerosis.

This clonotype occurred many times. The chain employs TRBV7-9 and TRBJ2-7; D might be TRBD1 or TRBD2, each matching 5 bases. V shed 4 bases and J shed 3 bases, with 10 bases lying between them. The CDR3 spans 13 residues. Germline V gene lookup returns CDR1 SEHNR and CDR2 FQNEAQ (reference sequence). The CDR3 DNA sequence: TGTGCCAGCAGCTCGGGGACCGGCTACGAGCAGTACGTC. This translates into CASSSGTGYEQYV.

This clonotype showed up many times. This chain joins TRBV5-6 and TRBJ2-1; D ambiguous. Looked up from germline, CDR1 is SGHDT and CDR2 is YYEEEE. This CDR3 contains 14 residues. V was cut by 1 base and J by 5 bases, with 10 bases left in between. DNA of the CDR3: TGTGCCAGCAGCTTGCCTAGTCTCAACAATGAGCAGTTCTTC. Residues: CASSLPSLNNEQFF.

This clonotype was recorded at least ten times. The rearrangement uses TRBV29-1 and TRBJ1-2; no definite D call. Trimming shortened V by 4 bases and J by 2 bases, and 5 bases separated the two germline ends. CDR3 length equals 11 residues. CDR1 is SQVTM and CDR2 is ANQGSEA in the germline V gene. Written as DNA, the CDR3 is TGCAGCGTTGGTCAGAACTATGGCTACACCTTC. Protein: CSVGQNYGYTF.

This clonotype showed up many times. The chain combines TRBV28 with TRBJ2-3; 10 bases map to TRBD2. J lost 2 bases, V lost 3 bases, and 8 bases had no gene match. Germline V gives CDR1 MDHEN, CDR2 SYDVKM. This CDR3 is 17 amino acids long. CDR3 in DNA: TGTGCCAGCAGTTTGCAGTGGCTAGCGGGGGCCACAGATACGCAGTATTTT. Amino acids: CASSLQWLAGATDTQYF.

This clonotype was detected ten times or more. This chain joins TRBV24-1 and TRBJ2-1; a weak D match, TRBD2 (6 bases). Germline CDR1 is KGHDR and CDR2 is SFDVKD. The CDR3 is 13 residues long. Trimming left V 5 bases short and J 9 bases short, with 13 bases between. The CDR3 region is CATSAPGGAEQFF. The CDR3 nucleotides read TGTGCCACCAGTGCCCCGGGCGGGGCTGAGCAGTTCTTC.

This clonotype was picked up many times. The genes are TRBV24-1 and TRBJ2-6; unclear D gene. V dropped 2 bases and J dropped 11 bases, with 9 bases sitting between them. This CDR3 has 13 residues. CDR1 and CDR2 from the germline V gene are KGHDR and SFDVKD. The CDR3 region has the DNA TGTGCCACCAGTGATTCTAACACATACGTCCTGACTTTC. Residues: CATSDSNTYVLTF.

This clonotype was recorded at least ten times. CDR3 residues: CASSPLSTDTQYF. The CDR3 nucleotides read TGTGCCAGCAGCCCGTTGAGCACAGATACGCAGTATTTT. This chain connects TRBV12-3 or TRBV12-4 to TRBJ2-3; D is uncertain. The CDR3 is made up of 13 amino acids. The germline V and J ends were trimmed by 6 bases and 0 bases, with 7 bases remaining between them.

In this sample, this clonotype turned up many times. The genes are TRBV7-8 and TRBJ2-5; D gene ambiguous. The CDR3 spans 12 residues. Per germline, CDR1 SGHVS and CDR2 FQNEAQ. The V end was cut by 2 bases, the J end by 5 bases, with 6 bases between. The CDR3 is CASSLQVETQYF. Here the CDR3 DNA reads TGTGCCAGCAGCTTACAGGTGGAGACCCAGTACTTC.

In this sample, this clonotype turned up many times. CDR3 DNA: TGCAGCGTTGGTGGCGGGGCTCTCGACAATGAGCAGTTCTTC. Protein product: CSVGGGALDNEQFF. The chain is built from TRBV29-1 and TRBJ2-1, with D perhaps TRBD2 (6 bases). Germline values: CDR1 SQVTM, CDR2 ANQGSEA. Trimming shortened V by 4 bases and J by 5 bases, and 15 bases separated the two germline ends. This CDR3 region has 14 residues.

This clonotype was found many times. The V gene is TRBV4-1, the J gene TRBJ1-1; D not certain. CDR1 is MGHRA, CDR2 YSYEKL, per germline. The length of the CDR3 is 12 residues. The germline V and J ends were trimmed by 1 base and 10 bases, with 10 bases remaining between them. The CDR3 loop reads CASSQGAGVAFF. For the CDR3, the DNA is TGCGCCAGCAGCCAAGGTGCTGGGGTAGCTTTCTTT.

This clonotype was recorded many times. The chain couples TRBV12-3 or TRBV12-4 to TRBJ1-1; D not certain. The CDR3 length is 13 residues. V lost 3 bases, J lost 1 base, and 6 bases lay in between. The CDR3 DNA sequence: TGTGCCAGCAGTTTTGGCCAGAACACTGAAGCTTTCTTT. It codes for CASSFGQNTEAFF.